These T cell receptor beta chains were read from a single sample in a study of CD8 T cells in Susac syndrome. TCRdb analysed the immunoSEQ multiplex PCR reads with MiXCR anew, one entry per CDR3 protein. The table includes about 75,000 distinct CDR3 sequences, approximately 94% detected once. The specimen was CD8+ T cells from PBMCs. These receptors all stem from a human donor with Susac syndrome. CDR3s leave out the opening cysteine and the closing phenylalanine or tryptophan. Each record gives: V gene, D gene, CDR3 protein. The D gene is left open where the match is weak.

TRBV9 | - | ASSPRASQWEQY
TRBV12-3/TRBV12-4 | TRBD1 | ASSFRGTGPHEQY
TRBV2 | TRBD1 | ARDRGDGYT
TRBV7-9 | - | ASSLAGQPQH
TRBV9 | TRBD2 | ASGGGPLF
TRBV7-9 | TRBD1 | ASSSYGQDTEAF
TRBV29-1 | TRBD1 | SVEDQDRAGYEQY
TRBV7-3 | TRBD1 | ASSRGQGATYGYT
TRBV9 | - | ASSVGTADTQY
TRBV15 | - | ATSISLTGRYNEQF
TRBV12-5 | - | ASRGDTEAF
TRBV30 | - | AWSGDRGNEQF
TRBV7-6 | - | ASSPRNEQF
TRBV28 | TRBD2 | ASSATLAGVYNEQF
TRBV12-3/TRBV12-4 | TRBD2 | ASSSAGGSAKNIQY